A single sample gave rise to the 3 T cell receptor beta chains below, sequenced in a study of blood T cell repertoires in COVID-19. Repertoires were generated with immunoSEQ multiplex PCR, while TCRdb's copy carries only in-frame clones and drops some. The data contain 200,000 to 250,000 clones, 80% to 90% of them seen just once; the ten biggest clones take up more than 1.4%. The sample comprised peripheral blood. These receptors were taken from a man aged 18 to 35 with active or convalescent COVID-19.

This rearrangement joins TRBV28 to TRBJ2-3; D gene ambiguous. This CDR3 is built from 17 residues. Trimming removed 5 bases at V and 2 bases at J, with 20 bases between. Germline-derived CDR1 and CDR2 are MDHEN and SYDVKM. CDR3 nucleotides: TGTGCCAGCAGTGGCGCCCCCACAGAGACATACACAGATACGCAGTATTTT. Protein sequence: CASSGAPTETYTDTQYF. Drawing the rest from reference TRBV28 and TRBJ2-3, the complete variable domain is DVKVTQSSRYLVKRTGEKVFLECVQDMDHENMFWYRQDPGLGLRLIYFSYDVKMKEKGDIPEGYSVSREKKERFSLILESASTNQTSMYLCASSGAPTETYTDTQYFGPGTRLTVL.

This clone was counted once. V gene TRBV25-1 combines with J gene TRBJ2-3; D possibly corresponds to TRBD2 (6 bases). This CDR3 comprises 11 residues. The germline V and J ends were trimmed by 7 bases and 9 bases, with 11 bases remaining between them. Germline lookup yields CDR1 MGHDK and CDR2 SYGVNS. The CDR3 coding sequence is TGTGCCAGCATCGGTGGGGGGACGCAGTATTTT. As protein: CASIGGGTQYF.

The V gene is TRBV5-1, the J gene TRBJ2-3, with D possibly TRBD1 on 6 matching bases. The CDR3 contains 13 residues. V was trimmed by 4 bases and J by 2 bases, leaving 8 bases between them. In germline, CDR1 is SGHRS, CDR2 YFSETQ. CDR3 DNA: TGCGCCAGCAGCCGGACAGTCACAGATACGCAGTATTTT. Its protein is CASSRTVTDTQYF.